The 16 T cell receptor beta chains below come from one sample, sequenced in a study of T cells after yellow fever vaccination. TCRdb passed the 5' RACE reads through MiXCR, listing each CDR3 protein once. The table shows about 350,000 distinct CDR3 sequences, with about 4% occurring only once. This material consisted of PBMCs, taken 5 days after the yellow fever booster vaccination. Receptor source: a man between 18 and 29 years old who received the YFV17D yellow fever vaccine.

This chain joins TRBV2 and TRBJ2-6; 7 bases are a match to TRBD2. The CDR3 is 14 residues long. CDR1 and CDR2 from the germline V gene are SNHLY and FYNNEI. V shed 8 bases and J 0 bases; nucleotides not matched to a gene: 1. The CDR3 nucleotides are TGTGCCAGCGGGAGGGACTCTGGGGCCAACGTCCTGACTTTC. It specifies CASGRDSGANVLTF.

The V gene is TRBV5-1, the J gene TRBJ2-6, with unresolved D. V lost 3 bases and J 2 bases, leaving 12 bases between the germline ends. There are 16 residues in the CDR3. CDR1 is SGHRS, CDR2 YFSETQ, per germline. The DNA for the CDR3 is TGCGCCAGCAGCTCAGTAAGTCTGGCTGGGGCCAACGTCCTGACTTTC. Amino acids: CASSSVSLAGANVLTF.

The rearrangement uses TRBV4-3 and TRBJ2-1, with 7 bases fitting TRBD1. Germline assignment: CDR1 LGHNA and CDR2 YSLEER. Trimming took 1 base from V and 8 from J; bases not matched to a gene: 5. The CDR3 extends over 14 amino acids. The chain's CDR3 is CASSQVTGLDEQFF. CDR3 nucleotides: TGCGCCAGCAGCCAAGTGACAGGGTTGGATGAGCAGTTCTTC.

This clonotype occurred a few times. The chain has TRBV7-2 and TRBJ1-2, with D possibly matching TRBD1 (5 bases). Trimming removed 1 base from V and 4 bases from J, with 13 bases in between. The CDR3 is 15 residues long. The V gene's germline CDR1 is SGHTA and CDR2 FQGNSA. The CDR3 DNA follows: TGTGCCAGCAGCTTAGGCAAGGGGTTTAGCTATGGCTACACCTTC. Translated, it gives CASSLGKGFSYGYTF. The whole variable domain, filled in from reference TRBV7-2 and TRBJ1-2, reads GAGVSQSPSNKVTEKGKDVELRCDPISGHTALYWYRQSLGQGLEFLIYFQGNSAPDKSGLPSDRFSAERTGGSVSTLTIQRTQQEDSAVYLCASSLGKGFSYGYTFGSGTRLTVV.

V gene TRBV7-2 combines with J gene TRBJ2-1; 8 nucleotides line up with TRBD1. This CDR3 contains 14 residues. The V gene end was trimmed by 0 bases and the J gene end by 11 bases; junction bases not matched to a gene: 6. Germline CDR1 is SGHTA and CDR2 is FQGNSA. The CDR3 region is CASSLAPGGLKQFF. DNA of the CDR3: TGTGCCAGCAGCTTAGCTCCAGGGGGCTTGAAGCAGTTCTTC. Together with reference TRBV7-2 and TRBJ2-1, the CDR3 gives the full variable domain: GAGVSQSPSNKVTEKGKDVELRCDPISGHTALYWYRQSLGQGLEFLIYFQGNSAPDKSGLPSDRFSAERTGGSVSTLTIQRTQQEDSAVYLCASSLAPGGLKQFFGPGTRLTVL.

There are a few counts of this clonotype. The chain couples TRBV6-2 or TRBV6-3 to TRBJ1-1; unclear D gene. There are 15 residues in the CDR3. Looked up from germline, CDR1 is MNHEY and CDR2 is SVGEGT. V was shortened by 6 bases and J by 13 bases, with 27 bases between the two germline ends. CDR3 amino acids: CASSLSGPGKGKVFF. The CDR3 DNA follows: TGTGCCAGCAGCCTTTCCGGTCCGGGGAAAGGGAAAGTTTTCTTT.

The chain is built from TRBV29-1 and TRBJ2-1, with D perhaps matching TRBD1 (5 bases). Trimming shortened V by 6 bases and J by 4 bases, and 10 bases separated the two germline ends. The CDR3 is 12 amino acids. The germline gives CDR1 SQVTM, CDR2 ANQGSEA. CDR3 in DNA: TGCAGCGTCAGCAGACAGTACAATGAGCAGTTCTTC. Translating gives CSVSRQYNEQFF.

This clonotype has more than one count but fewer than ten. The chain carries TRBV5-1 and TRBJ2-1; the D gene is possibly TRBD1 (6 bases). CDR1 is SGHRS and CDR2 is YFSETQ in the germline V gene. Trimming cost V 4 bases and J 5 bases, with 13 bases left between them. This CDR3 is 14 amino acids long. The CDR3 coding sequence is TGCGCCAGCAGCGGGCAGGCAGGGGACAATGAGCAGTTCTTC. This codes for CASSGQAGDNEQFF.

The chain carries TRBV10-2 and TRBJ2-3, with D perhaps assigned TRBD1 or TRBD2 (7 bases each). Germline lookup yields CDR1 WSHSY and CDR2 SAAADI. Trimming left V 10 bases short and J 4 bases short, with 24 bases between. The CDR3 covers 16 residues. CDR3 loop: CATIVGPGGGPDTQYF. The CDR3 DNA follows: TGCGCCACTATAGTCGGGCCAGGGGGGGGCCCAGATACGCAGTATTTT.

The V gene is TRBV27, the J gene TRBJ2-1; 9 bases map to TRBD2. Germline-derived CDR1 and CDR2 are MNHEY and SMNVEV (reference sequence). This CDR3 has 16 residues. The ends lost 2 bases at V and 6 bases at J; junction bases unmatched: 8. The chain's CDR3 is CASSLGRLAASNEQFF. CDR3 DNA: TGTGCCAGCAGTTTAGGTAGACTAGCGGCCTCCAATGAGCAGTTCTTC.

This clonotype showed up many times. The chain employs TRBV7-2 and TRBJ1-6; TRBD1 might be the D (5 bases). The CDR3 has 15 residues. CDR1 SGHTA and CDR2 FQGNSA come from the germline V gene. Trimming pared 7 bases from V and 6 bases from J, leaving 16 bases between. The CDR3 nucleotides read TGTGCCAGCATCAAAGGCAGGGTTGGTAATTCACCCCTCCACTTT. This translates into CASIKGRVGNSPLHF. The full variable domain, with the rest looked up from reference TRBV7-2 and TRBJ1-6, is GAGVSQSPSNKVTEKGKDVELRCDPISGHTALYWYRQSLGQGLEFLIYFQGNSAPDKSGLPSDRFSAERTGGSVSTLTIQRTQQEDSAVYLCASIKGRVGNSPLHFGNGTRLTVT.

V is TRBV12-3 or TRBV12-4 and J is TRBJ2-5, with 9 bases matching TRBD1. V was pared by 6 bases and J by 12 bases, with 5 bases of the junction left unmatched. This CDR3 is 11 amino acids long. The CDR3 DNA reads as TGTGCCAGCAGGGCACAGGGGGCTGAGTACTTC. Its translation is CASRAQGAEYF.

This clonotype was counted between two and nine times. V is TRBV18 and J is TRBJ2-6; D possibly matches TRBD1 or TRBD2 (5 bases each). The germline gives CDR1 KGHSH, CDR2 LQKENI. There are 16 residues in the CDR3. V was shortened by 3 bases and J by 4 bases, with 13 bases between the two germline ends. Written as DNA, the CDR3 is TGTGCCAGCTCACCCGACAGTCCGGGGGGGGCCAACGTCCTGACTTTC. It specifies CASSPDSPGGANVLTF.

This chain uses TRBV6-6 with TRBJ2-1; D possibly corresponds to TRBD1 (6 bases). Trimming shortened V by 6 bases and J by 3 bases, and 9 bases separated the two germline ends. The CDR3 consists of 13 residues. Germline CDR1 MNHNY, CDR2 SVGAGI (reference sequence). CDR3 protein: CASRKGVYNEQFF. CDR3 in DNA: TGTGCCAGCAGAAAGGGGGTCTACAATGAGCAGTTCTTC.

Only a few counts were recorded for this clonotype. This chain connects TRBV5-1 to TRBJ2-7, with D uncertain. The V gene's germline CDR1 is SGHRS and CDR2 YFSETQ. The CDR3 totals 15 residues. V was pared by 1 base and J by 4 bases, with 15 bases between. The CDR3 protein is CASSLLRAVEYEQYV. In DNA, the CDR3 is TGCGCCAGCAGCTTGCTTAGGGCAGTAGAGTACGAGCAGTACGTC.

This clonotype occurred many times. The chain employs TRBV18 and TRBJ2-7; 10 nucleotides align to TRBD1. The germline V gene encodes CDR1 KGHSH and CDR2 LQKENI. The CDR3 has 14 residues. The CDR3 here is CASSPPEWGQGLWV. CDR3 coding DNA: TGTGCCAGCTCACCACCTGAATGGGGACAGGGGCTGTGGGTC.